The clone carrying this T cell receptor (beta chain) was counted a few times. No antigen is known for it. The sample is drawn from a study of shared clonotypes between healthy human individuals. In the study overall: Per donor, CD8 memory used one plate, CD8 naive used two, CD4 memory used three and CD4 naive used three. Study-level findings and limits: Non-shared clonotypes were found to have lower generation probabilities than the clonotypes that were shared by all four of the sorted-subset donors.

CD45RA+ naive and CD45RA-negative memory subsets were separated from CD4+ cells. Repertoires were generated with immunoSEQ multiplex PCR, while TCRdb's copy carries only in-frame clones and drops some. The table lists about 960,000 clones, about three quarters of them singletons. This CDR3 has 13 residues. Trimming at V came to 5 bases and at J to 7 bases, leaving 7 bases not matched to a gene. CDR1 and CDR2 (germline): MDHEN, SYDVKM. The chain has TRBV28 and TRBJ1-1; 7 bases align to TRBD1. The sequence came from a man aged 18 to 30 in good health. Sample: memory CD4+ T cells sorted from blood. Noted subset: CD45RA-negative fraction. The CDR3 nucleotides are TGTGCCAGCAGTCCAGGGACAGTCGGTGAAGCTTTCTTT. This gives the protein CASSPGTVGEAFF.